Listed here are 11 T cell receptor beta chains from one sample, sequenced in a study of identical twins. TCRdb re-analysed the 5' RACE reads in MiXCR, keeping a single row per CDR3 protein. Among 460,000 or so distinct CDR3 sequences listed, 11% to 15% were seen once. These same records also appear under a second study, on yellow fever vaccine responses in identical twins.

Specimen: CD4+ T cells sorted from blood. The receptors were sampled from a woman aged 18-29 years in good health.

This clonotype was found many times. The CDR3 DNA sequence: TGCGCCAGCAGCTTGGCCAGGAGGACAGGCCCCACTTCGAACACTGAAGCTTTCTTT. Translation: CASSLARRTGPTSNTEAFF. This chain connects TRBV5-1 to TRBJ1-1; 7 bases agree with TRBD1. The length of the CDR3 is 19 residues. The germline gives CDR1 SGHRS, CDR2 YFSETQ. V was pared by 0 bases and J by 1 base, with 15 bases of the junction left unmatched.

The chain has TRBV27 and TRBJ2-7; D not certain. V was shortened by 6 bases and J by 0 bases, with 15 bases between the two germline ends. CDR1 is MNHEY and CDR2 is SMNVEV in the germline V gene (reference sequence). CDR3 size: 15 residues. CDR3 sequence reads: CASRKNSFGSYEQYF. The DNA of the CDR3 is TGTGCCAGCAGAAAAAACTCGTTTGGCTCCTACGAGCAGTACTTC.

In this sample, this clonotype turned up a few times. This chain joins TRBV29-1 and TRBJ1-2; D call uncertain. Trimming removed 5 bases at V and 7 bases at J, with 11 bases between. Germline V gene lookup returns CDR1 SQVTM and CDR2 ANQGSEA. The CDR3 is made up of 11 amino acids. The CDR3 nucleotides read TGCAGCGTTCCAAGGGCCGCTGGCTACACCTTC. The encoded protein is CSVPRAAGYTF. Complete variable domain (other parts from reference TRBV29-1 and TRBJ1-2): SAVISQKPSRDICQRGTSLTIQCQVDSQVTMMFWYRQQPGQSLTLIATANQGSEATYESGFVIDKFPISRPNLTFSTLTVSNMSPEDSSIYLCSVPRAAGYTFGSGTRLTVV.

This rearrangement joins TRBV29-1 to TRBJ2-2; tentative D call: TRBD1 (5 bases). Trimming cost V 6 bases and J 4 bases, with 9 bases left between them. The CDR3 loop spans 12 amino acids. Germline CDR1 SQVTM, CDR2 ANQGSEA. The CDR3 sequence is CSVGHGTGELFF. The DNA of the CDR3 is TGCAGCGTCGGACACGGCACCGGGGAGCTGTTTTTT.

The table lists this clonotype with a few counts. The genes are TRBV2 and TRBJ2-2; TRBD2 is a possible D gene (6 bases). The CDR3 length is 16 residues. V shed 7 bases and J shed 0 bases, with 15 bases lying between them. CDR1 is SNHLY, CDR2 FYNNEI, per germline. CDR3 region: CASKGGGLPNTGELFF. The DNA for the CDR3 is TGTGCCAGCAAAGGTGGCGGACTACCGAACACCGGGGAGCTGTTTTTT. Complete variable domain (other parts from reference TRBV2 and TRBJ2-2): EPEVTQTPSHQVTQMGQEVILRCVPISNHLYFYWYRQILGQKVEFLVSFYNNEISEKSEIFDDQFSVERPDGSNFTLKIRSTKLEDSAMYFCASKGGGLPNTGELFFGEGSRLTVL.

This rearrangement joins TRBV11-2 to TRBJ2-7, with D perhaps matching TRBD2 (6 bases). Germline CDR1 reads SGHAT; CDR2 reads FQNNGV. This CDR3 region has 14 residues. Trimming removed 5 bases at V and 6 bases at J, with 17 bases between. DNA for the CDR3: TGTGCCAGCAGCCACTTCCGGGACTCGCCCGAGCAGTACTTC. It yields the protein CASSHFRDSPEQYF.

V and J are TRBV3-1 and TRBJ2-7; 7 bases align to TRBD1. V shed 5 bases, J shed 7 bases, and the junction held 14 bases outside the gene matches. This CDR3 has 15 amino acids. Germline CDR1 is LGHDT and CDR2 is YNNKEL (reference sequence). CDR3 sequence reads: CASSSTGTDLGEQYF. Written as DNA, the CDR3 is TGTGCCAGCAGCTCAACCGGGACAGACCTCGGGGAGCAGTACTTC.

The chain employs TRBV28 and TRBJ1-2, with 8 bases aligning to TRBD1. The CDR3 loop spans 16 amino acids. J was trimmed by 0 bases and V by 6 bases; bases with no gene match: 9. Germline loops: CDR1 MDHEN, CDR2 SYDVKM. CDR3 loop: CASRFGTGRANYGYTF. The CDR3 nucleotides read TGTGCCAGCAGATTCGGGACAGGCCGAGCTAACTATGGCTACACCTTC.

In its sample, this clonotype was seen many times. This rearrangement joins TRBV12-3 or TRBV12-4 to TRBJ2-3; D call uncertain. Trimming removed 6 bases at V and 13 bases at J, with 14 bases between. The CDR3 extends over 11 amino acids. CDR3 DNA: TGTGCCAGCAGACCCGACGGCGCCGAGTATTTT. Translated, it gives CASRPDGAEYF.

This clonotype was detected a few times. This chain joins TRBV6-2 or TRBV6-3 and TRBJ2-2, with 7 nucleotides matching TRBD2. CDR3 length equals 16 residues. Trimming took 2 bases from V and 3 from J; bases not matched to a gene: 6. The germline gives CDR1 MNHEY, CDR2 SVGEGT. The CDR3 DNA reads TGTGCCAGCAGTTACCCTAGCGGCCTTTACACCGGGGAGCTGTTTTTT. Its protein is CASSYPSGLYTGELFF.

This chain uses TRBV2 with TRBJ2-2, with 12 bases that match TRBD2. The V and J ends lost 2 bases and 4 bases, in that order; junction bases with no gene match: 5. Germline V lookup: CDR1 SNHLY, CDR2 FYNNEI. The CDR3 length is 17 residues. The CDR3 sequence is CASSESGTSGLTGELFF. Here the CDR3 DNA reads TGTGCCAGCAGTGAATCAGGGACTAGCGGGCTCACCGGGGAGCTGTTTTTT.